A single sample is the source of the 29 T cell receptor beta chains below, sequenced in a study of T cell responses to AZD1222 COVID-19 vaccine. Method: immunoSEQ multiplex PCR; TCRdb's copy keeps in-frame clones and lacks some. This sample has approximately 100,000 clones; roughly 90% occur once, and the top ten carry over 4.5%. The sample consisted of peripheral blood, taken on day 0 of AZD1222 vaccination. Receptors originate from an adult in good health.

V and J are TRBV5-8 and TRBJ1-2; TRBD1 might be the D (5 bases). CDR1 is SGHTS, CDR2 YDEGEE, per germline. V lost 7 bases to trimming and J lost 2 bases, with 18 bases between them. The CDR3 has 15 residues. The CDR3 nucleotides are TGTGCCAGCTCCCCCCCTGGGGGGACGAACTATGGCTACACCTTC. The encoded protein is CASSPPGGTNYGYTF. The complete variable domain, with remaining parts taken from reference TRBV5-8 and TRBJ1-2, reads EAGVTQSPTHLIKTRGQQATLRCSPISGHTSVYWYQQALGLGLQFLLWYDEGEERNRGNFPPRFSGRQFPNYSSELNVNALELEDSALYLCASSPPGGTNYGYTFGSGTRLTVV.

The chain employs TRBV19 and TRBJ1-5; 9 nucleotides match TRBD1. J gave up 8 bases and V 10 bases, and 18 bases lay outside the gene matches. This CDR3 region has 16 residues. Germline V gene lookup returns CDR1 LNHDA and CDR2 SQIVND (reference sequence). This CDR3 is CATSSFWVGQGKPQHF. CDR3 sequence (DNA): TGTGCCACCTCATCCTTTTGGGTGGGACAGGGAAAGCCCCAGCATTTT.

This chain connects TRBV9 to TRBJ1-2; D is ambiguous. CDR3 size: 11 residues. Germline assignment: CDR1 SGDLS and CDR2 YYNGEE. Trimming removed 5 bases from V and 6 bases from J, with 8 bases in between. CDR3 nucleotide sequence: TGTGCCAGCAGAGCCAAAGATGGCTACACCTTC. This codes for CASRAKDGYTF.

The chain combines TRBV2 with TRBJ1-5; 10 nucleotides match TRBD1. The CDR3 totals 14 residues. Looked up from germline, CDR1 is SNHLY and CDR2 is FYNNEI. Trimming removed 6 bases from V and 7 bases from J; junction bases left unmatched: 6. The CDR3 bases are TGTGCCAGCAGGGACGGGACAGGGGCCCAGCCCCAGCATTTT. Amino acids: CASRDGTGAQPQHF.

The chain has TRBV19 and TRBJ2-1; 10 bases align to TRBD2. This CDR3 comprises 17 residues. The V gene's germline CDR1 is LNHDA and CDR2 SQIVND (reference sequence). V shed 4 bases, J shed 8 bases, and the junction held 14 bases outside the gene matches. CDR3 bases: TGTGCCAGTAGTAGGTCGGAGGCTAGCGGGAGAATTGATGAGCAGTTCTTC. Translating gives CASSRSEASGRIDEQFF.

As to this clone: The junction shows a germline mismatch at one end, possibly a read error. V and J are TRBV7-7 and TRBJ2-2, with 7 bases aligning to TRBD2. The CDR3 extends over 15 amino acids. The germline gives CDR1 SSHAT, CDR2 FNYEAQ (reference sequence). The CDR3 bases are TGTGCTAGCAGCTTAGGGAGGGAAGGCACCGGGGAGCTGTTTTTT. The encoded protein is CASSLGREGTGELFF.

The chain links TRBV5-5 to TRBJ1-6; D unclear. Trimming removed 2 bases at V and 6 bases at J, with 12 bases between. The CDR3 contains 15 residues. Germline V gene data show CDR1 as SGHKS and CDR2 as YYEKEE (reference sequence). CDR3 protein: CASSFGPDVNSPLHF. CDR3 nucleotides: TGTGCCAGCAGCTTCGGTCCGGACGTTAATTCACCCCTCCACTTT.

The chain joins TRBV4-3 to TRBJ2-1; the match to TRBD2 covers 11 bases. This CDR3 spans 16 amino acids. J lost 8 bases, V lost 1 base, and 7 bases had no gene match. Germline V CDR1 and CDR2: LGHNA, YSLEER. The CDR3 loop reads CASSQVIAGGPDEQFF. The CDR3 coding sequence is TGCGCCAGCAGCCAAGTAATAGCGGGAGGGCCGGATGAGCAGTTCTTC.

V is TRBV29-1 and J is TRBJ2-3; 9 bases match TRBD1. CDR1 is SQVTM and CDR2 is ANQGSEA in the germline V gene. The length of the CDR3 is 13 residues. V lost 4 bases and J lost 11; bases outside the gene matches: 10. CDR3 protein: CSVATGGGGLQYF. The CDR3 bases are TGCAGCGTTGCCACAGGGGGCGGAGGTTTGCAGTATTTT.

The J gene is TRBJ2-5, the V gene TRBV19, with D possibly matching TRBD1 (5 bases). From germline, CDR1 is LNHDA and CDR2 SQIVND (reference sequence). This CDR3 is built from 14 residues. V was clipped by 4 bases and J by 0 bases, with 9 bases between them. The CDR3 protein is CASSTQGHQETQYF. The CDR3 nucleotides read TGTGCCAGTAGTACTCAGGGCCACCAAGAGACCCAGTACTTC.

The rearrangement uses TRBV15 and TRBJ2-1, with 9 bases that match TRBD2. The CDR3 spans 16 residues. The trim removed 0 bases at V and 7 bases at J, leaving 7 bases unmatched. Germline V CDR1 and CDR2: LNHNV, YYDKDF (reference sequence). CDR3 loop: CATSRDLAGGLNEQFF. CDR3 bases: TGTGCCACCAGCAGAGATCTGGCGGGAGGGCTGAATGAGCAGTTCTTC.

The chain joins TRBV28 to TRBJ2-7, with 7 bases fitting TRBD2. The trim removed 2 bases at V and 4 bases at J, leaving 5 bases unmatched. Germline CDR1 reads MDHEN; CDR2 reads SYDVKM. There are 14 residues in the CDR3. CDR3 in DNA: TGTGCCAGCAGTTTACCGACTAGCAGATACGAGCAGTACTTC. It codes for CASSLPTSRYEQYF. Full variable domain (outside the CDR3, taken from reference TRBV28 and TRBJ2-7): DVKVTQSSRYLVKRTGEKVFLECVQDMDHENMFWYRQDPGLGLRLIYFSYDVKMKEKGDIPEGYSVSREKKERFSLILESASTNQTSMYLCASSLPTSRYEQYFGPGTRLTVT.

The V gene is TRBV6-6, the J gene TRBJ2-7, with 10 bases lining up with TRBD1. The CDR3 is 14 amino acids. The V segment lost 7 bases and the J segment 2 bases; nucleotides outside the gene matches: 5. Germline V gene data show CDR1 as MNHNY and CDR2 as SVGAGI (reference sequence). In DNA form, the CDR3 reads TGTGCCAGCACCGCCGGGACAGGGGCCTACGAGCAGTACTTC. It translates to CASTAGTGAYEQYF.

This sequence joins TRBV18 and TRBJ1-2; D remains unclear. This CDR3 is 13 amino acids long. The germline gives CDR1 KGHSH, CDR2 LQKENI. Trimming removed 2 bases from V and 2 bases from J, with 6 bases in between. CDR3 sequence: CASSPTVNYGYTF. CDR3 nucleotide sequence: TGTGCCAGCTCACCAACAGTAAACTATGGCTACACCTTC.

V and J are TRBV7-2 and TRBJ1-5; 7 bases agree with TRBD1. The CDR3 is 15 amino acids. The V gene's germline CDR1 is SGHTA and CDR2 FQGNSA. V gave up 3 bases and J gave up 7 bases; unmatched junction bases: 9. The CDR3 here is CASSFGTGAGQPQHF. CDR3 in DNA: TGTGCCAGCAGCTTTGGAACAGGGGCTGGACAGCCCCAGCATTTT.

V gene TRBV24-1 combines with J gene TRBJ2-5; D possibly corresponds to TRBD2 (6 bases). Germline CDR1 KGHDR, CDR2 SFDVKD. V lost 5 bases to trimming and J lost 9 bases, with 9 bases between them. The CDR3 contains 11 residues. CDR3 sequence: CATSAGGPQYF. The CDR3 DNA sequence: TGTGCCACCAGTGCAGGAGGGCCCCAGTACTTC.

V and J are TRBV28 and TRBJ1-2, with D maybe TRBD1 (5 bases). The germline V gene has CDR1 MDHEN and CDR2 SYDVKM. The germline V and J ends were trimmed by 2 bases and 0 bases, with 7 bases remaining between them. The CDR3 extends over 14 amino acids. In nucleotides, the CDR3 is TGTGCCAGCAGTTTAAGCAGGGCTAACTATGGCTACACCTTC. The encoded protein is CASSLSRANYGYTF.

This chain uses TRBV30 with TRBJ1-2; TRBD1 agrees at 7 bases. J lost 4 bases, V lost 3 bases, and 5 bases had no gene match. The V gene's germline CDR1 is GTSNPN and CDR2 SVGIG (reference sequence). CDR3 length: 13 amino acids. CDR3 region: CAWSEQGSYGYTF. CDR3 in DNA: TGTGCCTGGAGCGAACAGGGGAGCTATGGCTACACCTTC.

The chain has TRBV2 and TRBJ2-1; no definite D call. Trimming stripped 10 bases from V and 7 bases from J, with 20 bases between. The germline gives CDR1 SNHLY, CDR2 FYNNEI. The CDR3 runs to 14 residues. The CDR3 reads CATTLNRSGNEQFF. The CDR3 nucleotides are TGTGCCACCACGCTTAACCGAAGTGGTAATGAGCAGTTCTTC. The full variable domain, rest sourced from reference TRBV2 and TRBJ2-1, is EPEVTQTPSHQVTQMGQEVILRCVPISNHLYFYWYRQILGQKVEFLVSFYNNEISEKSEIFDDQFSVERPDGSNFTLKIRSTKLEDSAMYFCATTLNRSGNEQFFGPGTRLTVL.

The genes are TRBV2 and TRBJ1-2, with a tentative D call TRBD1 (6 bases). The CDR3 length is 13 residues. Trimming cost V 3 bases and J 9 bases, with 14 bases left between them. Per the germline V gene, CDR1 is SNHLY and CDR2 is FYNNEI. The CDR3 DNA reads TGTGCCAGCAGTGAGTCAGGGGATAGAAGCTACACCTTC. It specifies CASSESGDRSYTF.

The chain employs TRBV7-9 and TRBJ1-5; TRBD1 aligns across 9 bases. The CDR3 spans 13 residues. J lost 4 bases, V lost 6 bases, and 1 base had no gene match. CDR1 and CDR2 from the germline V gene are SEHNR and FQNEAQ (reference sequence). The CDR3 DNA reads TGTGCCAGCAGTGGGACAGGGAATCAGCCCCAGCATTTT. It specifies CASSGTGNQPQHF. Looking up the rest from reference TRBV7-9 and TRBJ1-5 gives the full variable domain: DTGVSQNPRHKITKRGQNVTFRCDPISEHNRLYWYRQTLGQGPEFLTYFQNEAQLEKSRLLSDRFSAERPKGSFSTLEIQRTEQGDSAMYLCASSGTGNQPQHFGDGTRLSIL.

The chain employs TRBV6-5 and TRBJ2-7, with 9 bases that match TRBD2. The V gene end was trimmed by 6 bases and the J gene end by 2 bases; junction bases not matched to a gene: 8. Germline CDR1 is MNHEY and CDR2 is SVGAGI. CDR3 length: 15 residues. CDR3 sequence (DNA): TGTGCCAGCAGCGCCGGGACTAGCACGACCTACGAGCAGTACTTC. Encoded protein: CASSAGTSTTYEQYF.

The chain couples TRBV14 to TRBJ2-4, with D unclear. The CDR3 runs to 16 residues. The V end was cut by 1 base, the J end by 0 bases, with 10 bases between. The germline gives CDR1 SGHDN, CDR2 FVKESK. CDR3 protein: CASSQGTSLAKNIQYF. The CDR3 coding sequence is TGTGCCAGCAGCCAAGGAACCAGCTTAGCCAAAAACATTCAGTACTTC. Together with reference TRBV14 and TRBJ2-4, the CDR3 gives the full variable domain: EAGVTQFPSHSVIEKGQTVTLRCDPISGHDNLYWYRRVMGKEIKFLLHFVKESKQDESGMPNNRFLAERTGGTYSTLKVQPAELEDSGVYFCASSQGTSLAKNIQYFGAGTRLSVL.

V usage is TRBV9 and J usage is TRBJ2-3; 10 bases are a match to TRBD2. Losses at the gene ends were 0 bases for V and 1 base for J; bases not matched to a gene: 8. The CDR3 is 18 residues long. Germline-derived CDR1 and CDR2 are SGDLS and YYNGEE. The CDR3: CASSVASGRGRGTDTQYF. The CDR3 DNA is TGTGCCAGCAGCGTAGCGAGCGGGAGGGGCCGTGGCACAGATACGCAGTATTTT. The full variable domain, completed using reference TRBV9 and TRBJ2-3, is DSGVTQTPKHLITATGQRVTLRCSPRSGDLSVYWYQQSLDQGLQFLIQYYNGEERAKGNILERFSAQQFPDLHSELNLSSLELGDSALYFCASSVASGRGRGTDTQYFGPGTRLTVL.

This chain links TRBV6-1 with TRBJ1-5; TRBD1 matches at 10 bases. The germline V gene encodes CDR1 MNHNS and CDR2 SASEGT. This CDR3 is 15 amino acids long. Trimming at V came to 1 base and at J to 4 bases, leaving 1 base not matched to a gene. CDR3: CASSEGTGGNQPQHF. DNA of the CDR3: TGTGCCAGCAGTGAAGGGACAGGGGGGAATCAGCCCCAGCATTTT.

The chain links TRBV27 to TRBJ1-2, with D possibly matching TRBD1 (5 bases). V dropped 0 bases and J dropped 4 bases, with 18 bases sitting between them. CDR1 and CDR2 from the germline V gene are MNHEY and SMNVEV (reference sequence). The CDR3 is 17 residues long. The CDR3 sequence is CASSLSERDGGVYGYTF. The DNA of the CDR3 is TGTGCCAGCAGTTTATCGGAGAGGGACGGAGGCGTCTATGGCTACACCTTC.

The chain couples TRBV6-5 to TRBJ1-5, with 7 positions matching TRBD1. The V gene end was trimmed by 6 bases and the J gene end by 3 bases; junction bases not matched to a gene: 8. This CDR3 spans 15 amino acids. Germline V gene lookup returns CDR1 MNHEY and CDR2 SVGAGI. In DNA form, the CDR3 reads TGTGCCAGCAGGAGAGGGGGACAGAACAATCAGCCCCAGCATTTT. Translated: CASRRGGQNNQPQHF.

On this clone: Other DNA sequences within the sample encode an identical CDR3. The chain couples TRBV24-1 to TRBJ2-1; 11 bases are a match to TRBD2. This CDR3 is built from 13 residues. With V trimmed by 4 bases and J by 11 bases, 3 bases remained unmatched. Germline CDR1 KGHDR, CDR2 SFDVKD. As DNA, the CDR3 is TGTGCCACCAGTGACCTGACTAGCGGGAAGCAGTTCTTC. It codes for CATSDLTSGKQFF.

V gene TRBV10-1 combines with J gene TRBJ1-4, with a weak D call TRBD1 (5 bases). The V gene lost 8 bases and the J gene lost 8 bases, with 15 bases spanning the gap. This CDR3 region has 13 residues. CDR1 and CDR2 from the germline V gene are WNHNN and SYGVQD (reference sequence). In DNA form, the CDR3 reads TGCGCCAGCCAAGGGGCGTTGGGCGAAAAACTGTTTTTT. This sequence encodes CASQGALGEKLFF.